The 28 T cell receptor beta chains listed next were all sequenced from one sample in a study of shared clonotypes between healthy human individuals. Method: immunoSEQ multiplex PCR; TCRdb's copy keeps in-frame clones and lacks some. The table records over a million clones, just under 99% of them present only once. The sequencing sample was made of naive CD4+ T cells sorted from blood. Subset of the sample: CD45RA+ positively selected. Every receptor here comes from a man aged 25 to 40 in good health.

CDR3 nucleotide sequence: TGTGCCACCAGCCGAGGCCTCGGGGATCAGCCCCAGCATTTT. Amino acids: CATSRGLGDQPQHF. The chain couples TRBV15 to TRBJ1-5, with D unclear. The V gene lost 5 bases and the J gene lost 5 bases, with 13 bases spanning the gap. Germline V gene data show CDR1 as LNHNV and CDR2 as YYDKDF (reference sequence). The CDR3 has 14 amino acids.

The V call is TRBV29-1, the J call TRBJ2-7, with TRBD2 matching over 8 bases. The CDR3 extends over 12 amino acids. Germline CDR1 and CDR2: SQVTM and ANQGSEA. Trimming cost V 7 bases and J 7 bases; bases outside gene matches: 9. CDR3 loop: CSGASGSGEQYF. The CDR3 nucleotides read TGCAGCGGGGCTAGCGGGTCGGGTGAGCAGTACTTC.

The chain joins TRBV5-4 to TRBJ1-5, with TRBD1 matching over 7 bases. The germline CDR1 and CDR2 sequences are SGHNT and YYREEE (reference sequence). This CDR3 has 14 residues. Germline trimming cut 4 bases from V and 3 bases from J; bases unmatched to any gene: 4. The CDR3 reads CASSPGGDNQPQHF. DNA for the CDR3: TGTGCCAGCAGCCCAGGGGGTGACAATCAGCCCCAGCATTTT.

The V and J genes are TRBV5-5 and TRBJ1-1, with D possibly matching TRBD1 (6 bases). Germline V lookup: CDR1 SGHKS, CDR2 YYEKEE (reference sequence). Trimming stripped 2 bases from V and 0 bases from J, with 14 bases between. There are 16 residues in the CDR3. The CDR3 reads CASSFMGGPMNTEAFF. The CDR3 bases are TGTGCCAGCAGCTTTATGGGGGGCCCTATGAACACTGAAGCTTTCTTT.

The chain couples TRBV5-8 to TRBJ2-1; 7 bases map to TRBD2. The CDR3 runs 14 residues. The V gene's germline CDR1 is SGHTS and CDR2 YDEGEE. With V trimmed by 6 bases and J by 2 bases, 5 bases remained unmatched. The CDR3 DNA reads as TGTGCCAGCACTGGTCTAGCGGCCTACAATGAGCAGTTCTTC. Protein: CASTGLAAYNEQFF.

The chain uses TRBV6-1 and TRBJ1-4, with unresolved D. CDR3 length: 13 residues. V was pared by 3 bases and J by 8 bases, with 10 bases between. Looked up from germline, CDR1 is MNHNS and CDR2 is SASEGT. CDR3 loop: CASSETQEEKLFF. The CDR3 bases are TGTGCCAGCAGTGAGACCCAGGAGGAAAAACTGTTTTTT.

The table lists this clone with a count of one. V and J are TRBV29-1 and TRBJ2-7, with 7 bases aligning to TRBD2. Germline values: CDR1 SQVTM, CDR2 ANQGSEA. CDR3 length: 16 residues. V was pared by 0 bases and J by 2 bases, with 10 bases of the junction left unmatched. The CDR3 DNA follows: TGCAGCGTTGAAGATACGGGAGGCGCAACAGCCTACGAGCAGTACTTC. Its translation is CSVEDTGGATAYEQYF.

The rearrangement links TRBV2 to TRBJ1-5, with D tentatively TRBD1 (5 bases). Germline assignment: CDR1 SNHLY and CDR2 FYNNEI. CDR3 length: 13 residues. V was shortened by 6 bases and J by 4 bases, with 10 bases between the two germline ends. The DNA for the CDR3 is TGTGCCAGCAGCGCAGGGTATAATCAGCCCCAGCATTTT. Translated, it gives CASSAGYNQPQHF.

CDR3 sequence (DNA): TGTGCCAGCAGCTTAGCCGTGGGGGGCTACACTGAAGCTTTCTTT. It translates to CASSLAVGGYTEAFF. J is TRBJ1-1 and V is TRBV11-2; possible D gene TRBD1, 6 bases. Germline values: CDR1 SGHAT, CDR2 FQNNGV. V lost 1 base and J lost 3, with 12 bases in between. The CDR3 extends over 15 amino acids.

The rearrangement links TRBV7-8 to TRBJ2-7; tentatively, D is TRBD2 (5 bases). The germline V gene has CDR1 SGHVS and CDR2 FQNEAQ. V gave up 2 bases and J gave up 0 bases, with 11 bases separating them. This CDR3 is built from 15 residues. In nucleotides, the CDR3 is TGTGCCAGCAGCTTAAGGACGGGGAGCTCCTACGAGCAGTACTTC. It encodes CASSLRTGSSYEQYF.

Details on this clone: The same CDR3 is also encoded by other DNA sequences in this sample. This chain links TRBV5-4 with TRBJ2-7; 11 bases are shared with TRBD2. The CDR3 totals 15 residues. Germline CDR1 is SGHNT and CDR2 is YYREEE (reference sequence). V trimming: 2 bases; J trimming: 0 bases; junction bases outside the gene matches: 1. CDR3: CASSLLAGDSYEQYF. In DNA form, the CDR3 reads TGTGCCAGCAGCTTACTAGCGGGGGACTCCTACGAGCAGTACTTC. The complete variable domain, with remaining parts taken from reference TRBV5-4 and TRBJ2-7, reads ETGVTQSPTHLIKTRGQQVTLRCSSQSGHNTVSWYQQALGQGPQFIFQYYREEENGRGNFPPRFSGLQFPNYSSELNVNALELDDSALYLCASSLLAGDSYEQYFGPGTRLTVT.

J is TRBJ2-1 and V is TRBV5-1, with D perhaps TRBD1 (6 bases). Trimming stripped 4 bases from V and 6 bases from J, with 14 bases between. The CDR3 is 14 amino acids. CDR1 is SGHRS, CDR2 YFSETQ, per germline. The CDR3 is CASSPEGQINEQFF. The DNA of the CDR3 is TGCGCCAGCAGCCCTGAGGGACAAATCAATGAGCAGTTCTTC.

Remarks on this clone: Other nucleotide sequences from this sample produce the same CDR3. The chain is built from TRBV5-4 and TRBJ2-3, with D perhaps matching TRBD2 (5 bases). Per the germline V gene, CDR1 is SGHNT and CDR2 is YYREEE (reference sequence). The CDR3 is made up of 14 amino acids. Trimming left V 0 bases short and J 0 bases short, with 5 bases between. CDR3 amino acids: CASSLERSTDTQYF. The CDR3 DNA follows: TGTGCCAGCAGCTTGGAGCGGAGCACAGATACGCAGTATTTT. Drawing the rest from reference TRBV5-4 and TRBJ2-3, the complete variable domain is ETGVTQSPTHLIKTRGQQVTLRCSSQSGHNTVSWYQQALGQGPQFIFQYYREEENGRGNFPPRFSGLQFPNYSSELNVNALELDDSALYLCASSLERSTDTQYFGPGTRLTVL.

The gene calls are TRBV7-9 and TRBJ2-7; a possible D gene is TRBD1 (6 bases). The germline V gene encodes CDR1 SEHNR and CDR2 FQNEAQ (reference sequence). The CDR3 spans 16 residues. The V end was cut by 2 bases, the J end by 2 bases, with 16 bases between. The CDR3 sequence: CASSLLSWTATYEQYF. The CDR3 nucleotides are TGTGCCAGCAGCTTACTATCCTGGACAGCTACCTACGAGCAGTACTTC.

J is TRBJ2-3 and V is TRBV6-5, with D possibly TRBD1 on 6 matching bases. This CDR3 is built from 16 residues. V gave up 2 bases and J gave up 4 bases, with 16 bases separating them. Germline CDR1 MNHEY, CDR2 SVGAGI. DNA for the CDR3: TGTGCCAGCAGTTACACAGGGAGTGTCGTGGCAGATACGCAGTATTTT. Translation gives CASSYTGSVVADTQYF.

The CDR3 sequence: CASSLPTGGIGTGELFF. The DNA of the CDR3 is TGTGCCAGCAGCTTGCCCACAGGGGGCATTGGCACCGGGGAGCTGTTTTTT. V usage is TRBV5-6 and J usage is TRBJ2-2; 9 nucleotides line up with TRBD1. After removal of 1 base from V and 4 bases from J, the junction contained 8 bases not matched to a gene. The CDR3 contains 17 residues. Germline CDR1 SGHDT, CDR2 YYEEEE.

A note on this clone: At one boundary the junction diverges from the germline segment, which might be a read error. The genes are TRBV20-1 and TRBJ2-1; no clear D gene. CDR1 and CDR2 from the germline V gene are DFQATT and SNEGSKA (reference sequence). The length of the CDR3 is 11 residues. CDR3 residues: CSARPQINLVF. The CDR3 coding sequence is TGCAGTGCTAGACCCCAAATCAATCTGGTCTTC.

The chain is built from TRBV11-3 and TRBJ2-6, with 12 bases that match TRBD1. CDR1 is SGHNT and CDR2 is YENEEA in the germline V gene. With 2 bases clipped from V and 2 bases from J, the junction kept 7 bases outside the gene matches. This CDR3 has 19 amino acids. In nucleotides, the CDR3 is TGTGCCAGCAGCTTATCGGCGGGACAGGGGGCCCCTGGGGCCAACGTCCTGACTTTC. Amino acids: CASSLSAGQGAPGANVLTF.

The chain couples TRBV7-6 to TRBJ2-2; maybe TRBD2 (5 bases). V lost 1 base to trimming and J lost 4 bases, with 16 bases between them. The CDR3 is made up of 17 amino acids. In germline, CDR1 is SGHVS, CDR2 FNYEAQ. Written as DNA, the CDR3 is TGTGCCAGCAGCTTAGGGACGGCTGGAGGCCCCACCGGGGAGCTGTTTTTT. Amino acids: CASSLGTAGGPTGELFF.

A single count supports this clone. The CDR3 loop is CAWSDLTSGSNEQFF. DNA for the CDR3: TGTGCCTGGAGTGACCTGACTAGCGGGAGTAATGAGCAGTTCTTC. The chain carries TRBV30 and TRBJ2-1; 12 bases are shared with TRBD2. The J segment lost 7 bases and the V segment lost 1 base, leaving 5 bases of the junction unmatched. The CDR3 runs to 15 residues. Germline CDR1 and CDR2: GTSNPN and SVGIG (reference sequence).

The CDR3 here is CASSPTFGGQYF. The CDR3 DNA reads as TGTGCCAGTAGTCCGACTTTCGGCGGGCAGTACTTC. The chain is built from TRBV19 and TRBJ2-7; no clear D. The germline V and J ends were trimmed by 5 bases and 9 bases, with 14 bases remaining between them. The CDR3 spans 12 residues. Germline loops: CDR1 LNHDA, CDR2 SQIVND (reference sequence).

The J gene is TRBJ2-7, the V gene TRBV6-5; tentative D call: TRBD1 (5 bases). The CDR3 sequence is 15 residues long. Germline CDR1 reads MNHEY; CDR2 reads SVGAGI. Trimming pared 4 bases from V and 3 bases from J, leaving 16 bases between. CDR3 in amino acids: CASSLGFQGYYEQYF. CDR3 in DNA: TGTGCCAGCAGTTTAGGGTTCCAGGGCTACTACGAGCAGTACTTC.

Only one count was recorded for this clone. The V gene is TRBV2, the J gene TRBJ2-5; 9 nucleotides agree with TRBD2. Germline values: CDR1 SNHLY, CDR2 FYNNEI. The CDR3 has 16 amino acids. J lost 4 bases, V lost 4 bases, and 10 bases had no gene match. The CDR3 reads CASSVGSGSGSETQYF. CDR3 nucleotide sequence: TGTGCCAGCAGTGTGGGTAGCGGGAGTGGGTCAGAGACCCAGTACTTC.

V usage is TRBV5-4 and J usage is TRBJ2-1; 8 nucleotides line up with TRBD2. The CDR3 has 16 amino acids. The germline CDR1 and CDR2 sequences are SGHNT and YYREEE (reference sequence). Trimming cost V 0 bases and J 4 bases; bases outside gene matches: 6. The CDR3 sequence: CASSLDPGGPYNEQFF. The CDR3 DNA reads TGTGCCAGCAGCTTGGATCCGGGAGGGCCATACAATGAGCAGTTCTTC.

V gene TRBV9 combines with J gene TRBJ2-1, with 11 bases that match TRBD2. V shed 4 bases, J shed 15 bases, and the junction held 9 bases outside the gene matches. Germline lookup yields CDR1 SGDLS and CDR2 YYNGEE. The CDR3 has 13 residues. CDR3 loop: CASSIVAGGRLFF. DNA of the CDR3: TGTGCCAGCAGCATCGTAGCGGGAGGGCGGCTGTTCTTC.

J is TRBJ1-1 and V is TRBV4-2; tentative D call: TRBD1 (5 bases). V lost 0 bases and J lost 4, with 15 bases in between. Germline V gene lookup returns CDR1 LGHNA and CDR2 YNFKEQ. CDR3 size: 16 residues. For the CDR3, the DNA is TGTGCCAGCAGCCAAGATTGGGGGGACGGCGGCACTGAAGCTTTCTTT. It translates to CASSQDWGDGGTEAFF.

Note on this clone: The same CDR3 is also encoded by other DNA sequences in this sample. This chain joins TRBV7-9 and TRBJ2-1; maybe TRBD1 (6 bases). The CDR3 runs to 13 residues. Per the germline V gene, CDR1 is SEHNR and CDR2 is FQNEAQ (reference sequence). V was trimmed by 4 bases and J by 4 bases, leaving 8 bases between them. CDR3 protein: CASSSGQYNEQFF. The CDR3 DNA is TGTGCCAGCAGCTCAGGACAGTACAATGAGCAGTTCTTC.

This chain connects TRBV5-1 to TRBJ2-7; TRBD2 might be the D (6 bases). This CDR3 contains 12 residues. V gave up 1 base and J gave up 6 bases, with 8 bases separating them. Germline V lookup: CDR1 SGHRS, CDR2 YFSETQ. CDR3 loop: CASSLMRGEQYF. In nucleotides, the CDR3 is TGCGCCAGCAGCTTGATGCGGGGCGAGCAGTACTTC.